One sample yielded the 15 T cell receptor beta chains listed below, sequenced in a study of blood T cell repertoires in COVID-19. TCRdb's table, derived via immunoSEQ multiplex PCR, lists solely in-frame clones and lacks some. The data show hundreds of thousands of clones, with about nine tenths seen just once and about 2.5% held by the top ten. Specimen: peripheral blood. The receptors were gathered from a man aged 18 to 35 with active or convalescent COVID-19.

The CDR3 sequence: CASSQAVFYEQYF. CDR3 coding DNA: TGTGCCAGCAGCCAAGCGGTATTCTACGAGCAGTACTTC. The chain carries TRBV3-1 (or the pseudogene TRBV3-2) and TRBJ2-7; no firm D call. Trimming stripped 1 base from V and 3 bases from J, with 7 bases between. Germline lookup yields CDR1 LGHDT and CDR2 YNNKEL (reference sequence). The CDR3 totals 13 residues.

This clone appeared a single time. The gene calls are TRBV7-9 and TRBJ2-3; D not certain. Looked up from germline, CDR1 is SEHNR and CDR2 is FQNEAQ (reference sequence). CDR3 length: 14 residues. The ends were cut back, 0 bases at V and 2 bases at J, with 6 bases in the middle. This CDR3 is CASSLARTTDTQYF. The CDR3 nucleotides are TGTGCCAGCAGCTTAGCGCGCACCACAGATACGCAGTATTTT. Full variable domain (outside the CDR3, taken from reference TRBV7-9 and TRBJ2-3): DTGVSQNPRHKITKRGQNVTFRCDPISEHNRLYWYRQTLGQGPEFLTYFQNEAQLEKSRLLSDRFSAERPKGSFSTLEIQRTEQGDSAMYLCASSLARTTDTQYFGPGTRLTVL.

The V and J genes are TRBV25-1 and TRBJ1-4; TRBD1 agrees at 7 bases. The ends lost 5 bases at V and 8 bases at J; junction bases unmatched: 11. Germline lookup yields CDR1 MGHDK and CDR2 SYGVNS. This CDR3 has 15 amino acids. CDR3 protein: CASSRDSLPEEKLFF. CDR3 DNA: TGTGCCAGCAGTCGGGACAGCTTACCGGAGGAAAAACTGTTTTTT.

In this sample, this clone turned up once. The chain carries TRBV11-1 and TRBJ2-7; TRBD1 matches at 7 bases. V was clipped by 4 bases and J by 4 bases; unmatched bases: 4. CDR3 size: 13 residues. Looked up from germline, CDR1 is SGHAT and CDR2 is FQDESV (reference sequence). The CDR3 region is CASSSGQKYEQYF. In DNA, the CDR3 is TGTGCCAGCAGCTCGGGACAGAAGTACGAGCAGTACTTC. The full variable domain, in which reference TRBV11-1 and TRBJ2-7 provide the parts outside the CDR3, is EAEVAQSPRYKITEKSQAVAFWCDPISGHATLYWYRQILGQGPELLVQFQDESVVDDSQLPKDRFSAERLKGVDSTLKIQPAELGDSAMYLCASSSGQKYEQYFGPGTRLTVT.

V gene TRBV10-3 combines with J gene TRBJ1-1, with a tentative D call TRBD1 (6 bases). CDR1 is ENHRY and CDR2 is SYGVKD in the germline V gene. V dropped 2 bases and J dropped 1 base, with 14 bases sitting between them. The CDR3 spans 16 residues. The CDR3, as DNA: TGTGCCATCAGTGAGGTGCCGACAGGAAAGAACACTGAAGCTTTCTTT. Protein product: CAISEVPTGKNTEAFF.

The gene calls are TRBV7-6 and TRBJ2-2, with 9 bases matching TRBD2. This CDR3 has 17 amino acids. The V gene end was trimmed by 6 bases and the J gene end by 0 bases; junction bases not matched to a gene: 8. In germline, CDR1 is SGHVS, CDR2 FNYEAQ. In DNA form, the CDR3 reads TGTGCCAGCAGTCCCGTGGTAGCGGGGGCGAACACCGGGGAGCTGTTTTTT. Translated: CASSPVVAGANTGELFF.

Only a few counts were recorded for this clone. This CDR3 is CASMRENSYNEQFF. The CDR3 region has the DNA TGTGCCAGCATGCGGGAGAACTCCTACAATGAGCAGTTCTTC. The chain combines TRBV2 with TRBJ2-1; 7 nucleotides agree with TRBD2. V shed 7 bases and J 0 bases; nucleotides not matched to a gene: 3. The CDR3 covers 14 residues. Germline V gene data show CDR1 as SNHLY and CDR2 as FYNNEI.

The chain links TRBV29-1 to TRBJ2-1, with D unresolved. Trimming took off 3 bases at V and 2 bases at J, with 20 bases between the two ends. Germline V lookup: CDR1 SQVTM, CDR2 ANQGSEA. The CDR3 is 17 residues long. The CDR3 sequence: CSVDGAEISRTYNEQFF. The CDR3 DNA sequence: TGCAGCGTTGACGGCGCGGAGATCTCTAGAACCTACAATGAGCAGTTCTTC.

The V call is TRBV28, the J call TRBJ2-1; 10 nucleotides agree with TRBD1. The CDR3 is 13 residues long. Unmatched junction bases numbered 1, after V lost 7 bases and J lost 4 bases. Germline CDR1 is MDHEN and CDR2 is SYDVKM. The CDR3 here is CASTGQGYNEQFF. CDR3 DNA: TGTGCCAGCACGGGACAGGGGTACAATGAGCAGTTCTTC.

The chain carries TRBV14 and TRBJ2-7; 11 nucleotides line up with TRBD1. Per the germline V gene, CDR1 is SGHDN and CDR2 is FVKESK. The CDR3 runs to 17 residues. V was clipped by 3 bases and J by 4 bases; unmatched bases: 11. DNA of the CDR3: TGTGCCAGCAGCCACCACTACGGGACAGGGGGAAGATACGAGCAGTACTTC. The encoded protein is CASSHHYGTGGRYEQYF. The full variable domain, rest sourced from reference TRBV14 and TRBJ2-7, is EAGVTQFPSHSVIEKGQTVTLRCDPISGHDNLYWYRRVMGKEIKFLLHFVKESKQDESGMPNNRFLAERTGGTYSTLKVQPAELEDSGVYFCASSHHYGTGGRYEQYFGPGTRLTVT.

The chain joins TRBV5-6 to TRBJ2-7; 10 positions agree with TRBD1. The CDR3 consists of 16 residues. Looked up from germline, CDR1 is SGHDT and CDR2 is YYEEEE. J was trimmed by 3 bases and V by 3 bases; bases with no gene match: 9. CDR3 bases: TGTGCCAGCAGCTGGGGACAGGGGATTACATTCTACGAGCAGTACTTC. It specifies CASSWGQGITFYEQYF.

The V call is TRBV4-1, the J call TRBJ1-4, with D possibly matching TRBD1 (6 bases). The CDR3 totals 15 residues. Trimming cost V 2 bases and J 2 bases, with 9 bases left between them. Germline-derived CDR1 and CDR2 are MGHRA and YSYEKL. The CDR3 DNA reads as TGCGCCAGCAGCCAAACAGGGCCCACTAATGAAAAACTGTTTTTT. Protein sequence: CASSQTGPTNEKLFF.

The chain is built from TRBV12-3 or TRBV12-4 and TRBJ2-1; 8 bases match TRBD2. The J segment lost 3 bases and the V segment lost 6 bases, leaving 1 base of the junction unmatched. The CDR3 is made up of 13 amino acids. The CDR3: CASSGRDYNEQFF. In DNA form, the CDR3 reads TGTGCCAGCAGCGGGAGGGACTACAATGAGCAGTTCTTC.

J is TRBJ1-2 and V is TRBV7-2; the match to TRBD1 covers 9 bases. The CDR3 is made up of 16 amino acids. V lost 6 bases to trimming and J lost 8 bases; unmatched junction nucleotides: 16. Germline loops: CDR1 SGHTA, CDR2 FQGNSA. CDR3 sequence: CASRPPPGQGFVGYTF. The CDR3 bases are TGTGCCAGCAGACCCCCCCCGGGACAGGGTTTCGTCGGCTACACCTTC.

This clone was seen a single time. The DNA for the CDR3 is TGTGCCAGCAGTCGCTCTGGGGCCAACGTCCTGACTTTC. This sequence encodes CASSRSGANVLTF. The chain employs TRBV6-2 or TRBV6-3 and TRBJ2-6; no clear D gene. The germline V gene encodes CDR1 MNHEY and CDR2 SVGEGT. CDR3 length: 13 residues. Trimming cost V 5 bases and J 0 bases, with 2 bases left between them.